Presented here are 15 T cell receptor beta chains from one specimen sequenced in a study of blood T cells in healthy people across ages. A second PCR of 7 to 11 cycles used a sample-barcoded 5' primer and a J-beta primer mix. TCRdb ran MiXCR on the 5' RACE reads and lists one entry per CDR3 protein. The repertoire holds 550,000 to 750,000 distinct CDR3 sequences, with around a fifth as singletons. The sequenced sample consisted of blood. Receptors originate from a man aged 65 to 85 in good health.

The V and J genes are TRBV7-2 and TRBJ2-4, with D possibly TRBD1 on 6 matching bases. Looked up from germline, CDR1 is SGHTA and CDR2 is FQGNSA. The ends were cut back, 2 bases at V and 1 base at J, with 24 bases in the middle. The CDR3 spans 20 residues. CDR3 nucleotide sequence: TGTGCCAGCAGCTTATTCTTGGGGCAGGGGAGCCCTTCCGCCAAAAACATTCAGTACTTC. Translating it yields CASSLFLGQGSPSAKNIQYF.

The chain joins TRBV6-1 to TRBJ1-2; 7 nucleotides match TRBD1. The CDR3 has 14 amino acids. After removal of 0 bases from V and 13 bases from J, the junction contained 11 bases not matched to a gene. Per germline, CDR1 MNHNS and CDR2 SASEGT. Written as DNA, the CDR3 is TGTGCCAGCAGTGAAGCTTGGCAGGGGGTCAACTGCACCTTC. It encodes CASSEAWQGVNCTF.

The gene calls are TRBV7-2 and TRBJ2-4; D call uncertain. The CDR3 is 14 amino acids. The germline CDR1 and CDR2 sequences are SGHTA and FQGNSA. V lost 5 bases and J lost 1, with 9 bases in between. CDR3 DNA: TGTGCCAGCAGCCCCGGGTACGCCAAAAACATTCAGTACTTC. It encodes CASSPGYAKNIQYF.

This clonotype has just a few counts. This chain uses TRBV7-2 with TRBJ1-2; unclear D gene. V was shortened by 0 bases and J by 8 bases, with 16 bases between the two germline ends. Germline CDR1 reads SGHTA; CDR2 reads FQGNSA. The CDR3 has 15 residues. CDR3 region: CASSLAFGDSWGYTF. Here the CDR3 DNA reads TGTGCCAGCAGCTTAGCGTTCGGTGATTCATGGGGCTACACCTTC.

The chain couples TRBV18 to TRBJ2-7, with TRBD2 matching 8 bases. V was pared by 3 bases and J by 7 bases, with 14 bases of the junction left unmatched. From germline, CDR1 is KGHSH and CDR2 LQKENI. The CDR3 is 16 amino acids. CDR3 nucleotides: TGTGCCAGCTCACCCCAGGGGCAGCGGGAGTATGGTGAGCAGTACTTC. The encoded protein is CASSPQGQREYGEQYF.

The genes are TRBV7-9 and TRBJ2-5; TRBD1 might be the D (6 bases). The J call is doubtful: the DNA matches TRBJ2-7 better. The CDR3 length is 13 residues. CDR1 SEHNR and CDR2 FQNEAQ come from the germline V gene (reference sequence). CDR3 sequence reads: CASSSNTGSEQYF. In DNA, the CDR3 is TGTGCCAGCAGCTCTAATACAGGGTCCGAGCAGTACTTC.

The chain is built from TRBV9 and TRBJ2-3, with D perhaps matching TRBD1 or TRBD2 (6 bases each). The CDR3 runs 15 residues. Germline assignment: CDR1 SGDLS and CDR2 YYNGEE. V was clipped by 4 bases and J by 6 bases, with 18 bases between them. This chain's CDR3 is CASSIEGGEWDTQYF. CDR3 nucleotides: TGTGCCAGCAGCATAGAGGGGGGCGAGTGGGATACGCAGTATTTT.

V and J are TRBV6-1 and TRBJ2-7, with a weak D call TRBD1 (6 bases). Between the trimmed V and J ends, which lost 2 bases and 5 bases, there was a span of 10 bases. CDR3 size: 13 residues. The germline V gene has CDR1 MNHNS and CDR2 SASEGT. CDR3 in DNA: TGTGCCAGCAGTGAAAACAGGGTGCACGAGCAGTACTTC. It codes for CASSENRVHEQYF.

This clonotype was observed a few times. The chain uses TRBV5-5 and TRBJ2-6, with 9 bases identical to TRBD2. The CDR3 totals 17 residues. Losses at the gene ends were 3 bases for V and 2 bases for J; bases not matched to a gene: 6. CDR1 is SGHKS, CDR2 YYEKEE, per germline (reference sequence). The CDR3: CASSWIAGETGANVLTF. The CDR3 DNA sequence: TGTGCCAGCAGCTGGATAGCGGGAGAGACTGGGGCCAACGTCCTGACTTTC.

This clonotype was seen a few times. This chain connects TRBV4-1 to TRBJ2-7; 7 nucleotides agree with TRBD1. Germline CDR1 reads MGHRA; CDR2 reads YSYEKL. V was pared by 4 bases and J by 6 bases, with 9 bases of the junction left unmatched. This CDR3 has 14 residues. The CDR3 coding sequence is TGCGCCAGCAGCCTAAGACAGGGCAAGAGCGAGCAGTACTTC. Residues: CASSLRQGKSEQYF.

This clonotype was detected many times. The V gene is TRBV3-1, the J gene TRBJ2-3; D unclear. Per germline, CDR1 LGHDT and CDR2 YNNKEL (reference sequence). The CDR3 totals 17 residues. Trimming shortened V by 3 bases and J by 0 bases, and 16 bases separated the two germline ends. CDR3 DNA: TGTGCCAGCAGCCACCCGCCAGCGTCCACTAGCACAGATACGCAGTATTTT. This codes for CASSHPPASTSTDTQYF.

This clonotype was detected only a few times. J is TRBJ2-4 and V is TRBV28, with 10 bases aligning to TRBD1. The CDR3 length is 14 residues. Looked up from germline, CDR1 is MDHEN and CDR2 is SYDVKM. V lost 6 bases to trimming and J lost 8 bases; unmatched junction nucleotides: 7. CDR3 coding DNA: TGTGCCAGCAGCCGACAGGGGGCTTCGCACATTCAGTACTTC. Its translation is CASSRQGASHIQYF. Complete variable domain (other parts from reference TRBV28 and TRBJ2-4): DVKVTQSSRYLVKRTGEKVFLECVQDMDHENMFWYRQDPGLGLRLIYFSYDVKMKEKGDIPEGYSVSREKKERFSLILESASTNQTSMYLCASSRQGASHIQYFGAGTRLSVL.

Here the CDR3 reads CASSQEGTGGTYEQYF. For the CDR3, the DNA is TGTGCCAGCAGCCAAGAAGGGACAGGAGGAACGTACGAGCAGTACTTC. The chain joins TRBV4-2 to TRBJ2-1, with TRBD1 matching over 8 bases. The J call may be faulty, since TRBJ2-7 better matches the DNA end. CDR3 length equals 16 residues. CDR1 and CDR2 (germline): LGHNA, YNFKEQ.

J is TRBJ1-1 and V is TRBV5-1; 7 bases align to TRBD1. The length of the CDR3 is 14 residues. With V trimmed by 6 bases and J by 1 base, 6 bases remained unmatched. Germline values: CDR1 SGHRS, CDR2 YFSETQ. As DNA, the CDR3 is TGCGCCAGCAAGACAGGGCTGGAGAACACTGAAGCTTTCTTT. Encoded protein: CASKTGLENTEAFF.

This sequence joins TRBV5-1 and TRBJ2-3, with 7 bases that match TRBD2. The V segment lost 4 bases and the J segment 1 base; nucleotides outside the gene matches: 3. This CDR3 contains 14 residues. Looked up from germline, CDR1 is SGHRS and CDR2 is YFSETQ. The CDR3 loop is CASSPLAGTDTQYF. In DNA form, the CDR3 reads TGCGCCAGCAGCCCTCTAGCGGGCACAGATACGCAGTATTTT.